Presented here are 3 T cell receptor beta chains from one specimen sequenced in a study of T cells after yellow fever vaccination. TCRdb independently ran MiXCR on the 5' RACE reads; one entry per CDR3 protein. The sample gives 140,000 to 150,000 distinct CDR3 sequences, about 7% of which show up once; 0.5% to 0.65% is in the top ten. The starting material was CD4+ T cells sorted from PBMCs, obtained 10 days after the yellow fever booster vaccination. The origin of the receptors is a young man who received the YFV17D yellow fever vaccine.

This clonotype came up many times. The chain links TRBV6-1 to TRBJ2-7, with 7 bases fitting TRBD2. V was pared by 6 bases and J by 5 bases, with 13 bases of the junction left unmatched. The germline gives CDR1 MNHNS, CDR2 SASEGT. This CDR3 has 15 residues. CDR3 nucleotides: TGTGCCAGCAGCTTAAGCGGGACGACCAAGAACGAGCAGTACTTC. Translating it yields CASSLSGTTKNEQYF.

This clonotype was seen many times. This rearrangement joins TRBV12-3 or TRBV12-4 to TRBJ2-3; 10 nucleotides line up with TRBD2. The CDR3 is 17 residues long. J lost 5 bases, V lost 5 bases, and 13 bases had no gene match. CDR3 bases: TGTGCCAGCAGTCCTCAGGCTAGCGGGAGTGGGGTAGATACGCAGTATTTT. Encoded protein: CASSPQASGSGVDTQYF.

In its sample, this clonotype was seen many times. V and J are TRBV12-3 or TRBV12-4 and TRBJ1-1; D is unresolved. CDR3 length: 13 residues. V was pared by 3 bases and J by 2 bases, with 7 bases between. The CDR3 coding sequence is TGTGCCAGCAGTTTGGTGGAAAACACTGAAGCTTTCTTT. It codes for CASSLVENTEAFF.